Given below is one TCR beta chain in context. No antigen is known for it. This sample is drawn from a study of long-term antiretroviral therapy in people with HIV. The wider study: Initial samples were collected about a decade before the 2015 immediate-ART recommendation. Study-wide findings and caveats: In the period from 2004 to 2017, blood was collected, possibly under older ART regimens. Clones that had undergone expansion before ART prevailed in the repertoire throughout all time points.

There were about 0.95-11 million cryopreserved PBMC in the samples before DNA extraction. The CDR3 has 15 residues. Trimming at V came to 4 bases and at J to 9 bases, leaving 12 bases not matched to a gene. Looked up from germline, CDR1 is SGDLS and CDR2 is YYNGEE. The authors ran the immunoSEQ assay, v3.0, at survey level. Measured with immunoSEQ multiplex PCR; TCRdb has only the in-frame clones, and not every one. The table lists over 40,000 clones, 94% of them singletons. J is TRBJ2-1 and V is TRBV9; TRBD1 agrees at 8 bases. Source: unsorted PBMCs, taken about 9.1 years after starting antiretroviral therapy. This clonotype originated in a man aged 25 to 40 with HIV. The CDR3 loop reads CASSLRTGSGGEQFF. The CDR3 DNA is TGTGCCAGCAGCCTTCGGACAGGGTCAGGAGGTGAGCAGTTCTTC.